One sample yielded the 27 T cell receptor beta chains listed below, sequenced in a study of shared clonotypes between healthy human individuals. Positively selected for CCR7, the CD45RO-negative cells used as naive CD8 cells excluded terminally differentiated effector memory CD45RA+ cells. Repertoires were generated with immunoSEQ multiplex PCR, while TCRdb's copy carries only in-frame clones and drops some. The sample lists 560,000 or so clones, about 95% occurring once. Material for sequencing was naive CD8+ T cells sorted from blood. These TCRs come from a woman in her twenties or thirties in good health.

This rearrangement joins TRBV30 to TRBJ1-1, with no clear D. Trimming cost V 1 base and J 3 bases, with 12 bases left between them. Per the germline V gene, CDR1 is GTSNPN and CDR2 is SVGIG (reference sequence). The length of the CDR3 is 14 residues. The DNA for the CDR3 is TGTGCCTGGAGTGGAGGATCTAAGGACACTGAAGCTTTCTTT. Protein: CAWSGGSKDTEAFF.

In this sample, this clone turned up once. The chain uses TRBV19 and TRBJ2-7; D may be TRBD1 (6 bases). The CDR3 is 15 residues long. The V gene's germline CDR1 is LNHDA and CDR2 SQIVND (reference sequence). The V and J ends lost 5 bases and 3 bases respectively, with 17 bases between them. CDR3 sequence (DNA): TGTGCCAGTAGTGCGTCCGGGACAAGGAGCTACGAGCAGTACTTC. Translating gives CASSASGTRSYEQYF.

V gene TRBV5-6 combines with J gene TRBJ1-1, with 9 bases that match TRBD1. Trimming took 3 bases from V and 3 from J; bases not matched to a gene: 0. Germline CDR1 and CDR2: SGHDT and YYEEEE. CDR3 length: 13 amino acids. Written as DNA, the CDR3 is TGTGCCAGCAGCTGGACAGGGGACACTGAAGCTTTCTTT. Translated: CASSWTGDTEAFF.

CDR3 sequence: CASSLRGPSSGNTIYF. DNA of the CDR3: TGCGCCAGCAGCCTTAGGGGGCCTAGCTCTGGAAACACCATATATTTT. V and J are TRBV4-1 and TRBJ1-3, with 7 bases lining up with TRBD1. V was clipped by 4 bases and J by 0 bases; unmatched bases: 6. The CDR3 has 16 amino acids. The germline V gene encodes CDR1 MGHRA and CDR2 YSYEKL.

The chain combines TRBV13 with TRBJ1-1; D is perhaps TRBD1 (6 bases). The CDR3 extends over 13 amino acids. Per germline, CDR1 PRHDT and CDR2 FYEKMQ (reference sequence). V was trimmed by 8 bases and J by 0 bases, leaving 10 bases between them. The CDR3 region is CASGGRLNTEAFF. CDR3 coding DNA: TGTGCCAGCGGGGGGCGTTTGAACACTGAAGCTTTCTTT.

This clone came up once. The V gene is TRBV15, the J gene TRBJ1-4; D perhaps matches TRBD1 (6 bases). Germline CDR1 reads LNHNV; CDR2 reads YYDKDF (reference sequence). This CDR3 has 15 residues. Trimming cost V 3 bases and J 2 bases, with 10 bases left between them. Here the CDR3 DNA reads TGTGCCACCAGCAGCGACAGGTCCACTAATGAAAAACTGTTTTTT. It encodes CATSSDRSTNEKLFF. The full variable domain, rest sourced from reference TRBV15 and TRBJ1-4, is DAMVIQNPRYQVTQFGKPVTLSCSQTLNHNVMYWYQQKSSQAPKLLFHYYDKDFNNEADTPDNFQSRRPNTSFCFLDIRSPGLGDTAMYLCATSSDRSTNEKLFFGSGTQLSVL.

This CDR3 reads CASSALERAGEQFF. The CDR3 DNA sequence: TGTGCCAGCAGTGCCCTCGAGCGAGCGGGTGAGCAGTTCTTC. The chain links TRBV6-5 to TRBJ2-1, with D tentatively TRBD2 (6 bases). This CDR3 region has 14 residues. From germline, CDR1 is MNHEY and CDR2 SVGAGI. Deletions cut 5 bases from V and 9 bases from J, with 17 bases between.

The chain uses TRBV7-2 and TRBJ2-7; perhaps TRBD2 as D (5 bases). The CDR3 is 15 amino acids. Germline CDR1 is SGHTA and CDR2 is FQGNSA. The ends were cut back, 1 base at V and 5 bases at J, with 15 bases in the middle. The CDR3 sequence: CASSLVGVRSHEQYF. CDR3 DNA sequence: TGTGCCAGCAGCTTAGTGGGAGTCAGAAGCCACGAGCAGTACTTC.

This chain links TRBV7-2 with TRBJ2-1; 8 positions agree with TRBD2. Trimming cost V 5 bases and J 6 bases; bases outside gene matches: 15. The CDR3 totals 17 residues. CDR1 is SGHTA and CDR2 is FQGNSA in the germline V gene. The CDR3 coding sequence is TGTGCCAGCAGCCTCAGAGTAGCGGGACCAATCGCCAATGAGCAGTTCTTC. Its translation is CASSLRVAGPIANEQFF. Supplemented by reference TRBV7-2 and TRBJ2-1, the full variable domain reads GAGVSQSPSNKVTEKGKDVELRCDPISGHTALYWYRQSLGQGLEFLIYFQGNSAPDKSGLPSDRFSAERTGGSVSTLTIQRTQQEDSAVYLCASSLRVAGPIANEQFFGPGTRLTVL.

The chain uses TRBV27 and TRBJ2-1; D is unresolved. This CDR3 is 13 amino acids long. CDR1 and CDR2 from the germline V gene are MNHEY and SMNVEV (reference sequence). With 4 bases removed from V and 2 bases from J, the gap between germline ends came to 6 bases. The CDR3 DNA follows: TGTGCCAGCAGTTCCACTACCTACAATGAGCAGTTCTTC. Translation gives CASSSTTYNEQFF.

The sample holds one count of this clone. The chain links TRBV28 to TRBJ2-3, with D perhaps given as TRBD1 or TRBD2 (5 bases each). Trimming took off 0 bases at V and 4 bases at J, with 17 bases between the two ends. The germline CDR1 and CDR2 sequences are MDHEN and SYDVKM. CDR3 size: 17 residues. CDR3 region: CASSLWTGTSHPDTQYF. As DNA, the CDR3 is TGTGCCAGCAGTTTATGGACCGGGACCTCTCACCCAGATACGCAGTATTTT.

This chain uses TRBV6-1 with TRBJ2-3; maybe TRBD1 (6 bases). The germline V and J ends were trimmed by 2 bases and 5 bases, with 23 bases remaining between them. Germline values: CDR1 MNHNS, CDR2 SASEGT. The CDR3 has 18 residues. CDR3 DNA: TGTGCCAGCAGTGAACAGTGGGGGCGTGGGGCCGGAAGAGATACGCAGTATTTT. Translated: CASSEQWGRGAGRDTQYF.

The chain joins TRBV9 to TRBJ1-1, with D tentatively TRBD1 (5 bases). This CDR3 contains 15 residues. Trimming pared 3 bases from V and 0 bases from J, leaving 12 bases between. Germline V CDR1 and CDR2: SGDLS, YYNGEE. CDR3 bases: TGTGCCAGCAGCGCCCATGAGGGGATGAACACTGAAGCTTTCTTT. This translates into CASSAHEGMNTEAFF.

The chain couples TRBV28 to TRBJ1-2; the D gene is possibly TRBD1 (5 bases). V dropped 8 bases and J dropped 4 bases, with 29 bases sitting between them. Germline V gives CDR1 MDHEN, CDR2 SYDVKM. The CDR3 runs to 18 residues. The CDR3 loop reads CASSKTTLQATTTYGYTF. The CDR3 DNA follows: TGTGCCAGCTCTAAAACAACTTTACAGGCAACCACCACCTATGGCTACACCTTC.

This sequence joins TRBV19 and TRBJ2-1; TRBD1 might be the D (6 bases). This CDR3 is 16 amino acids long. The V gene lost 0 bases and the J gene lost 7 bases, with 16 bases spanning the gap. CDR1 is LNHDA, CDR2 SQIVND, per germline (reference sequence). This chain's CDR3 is CASSIDPQQGWNEQFF. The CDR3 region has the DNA TGTGCCAGTAGTATAGATCCCCAGCAGGGGTGGAATGAGCAGTTCTTC.

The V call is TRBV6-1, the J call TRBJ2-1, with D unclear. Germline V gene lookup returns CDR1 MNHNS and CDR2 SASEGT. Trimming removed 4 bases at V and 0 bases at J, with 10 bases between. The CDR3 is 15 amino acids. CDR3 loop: CASSGDVDSYNEQFF. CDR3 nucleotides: TGTGCCAGCAGTGGAGACGTCGACTCCTACAATGAGCAGTTCTTC.

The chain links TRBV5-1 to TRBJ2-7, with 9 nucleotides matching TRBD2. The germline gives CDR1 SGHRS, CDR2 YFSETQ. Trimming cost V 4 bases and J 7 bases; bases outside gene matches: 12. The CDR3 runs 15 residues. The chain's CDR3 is CASSPMTAGGTEQYF. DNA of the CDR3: TGCGCCAGCAGCCCCATGACGGCGGGAGGGACTGAGCAGTACTTC.

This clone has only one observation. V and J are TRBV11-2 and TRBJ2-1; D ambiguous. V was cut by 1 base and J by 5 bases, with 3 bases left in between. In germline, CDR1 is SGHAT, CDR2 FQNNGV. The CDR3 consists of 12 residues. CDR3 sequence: CASSLGDNEQFF. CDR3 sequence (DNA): TGTGCCAGCAGCTTAGGCGACAATGAGCAGTTCTTC.

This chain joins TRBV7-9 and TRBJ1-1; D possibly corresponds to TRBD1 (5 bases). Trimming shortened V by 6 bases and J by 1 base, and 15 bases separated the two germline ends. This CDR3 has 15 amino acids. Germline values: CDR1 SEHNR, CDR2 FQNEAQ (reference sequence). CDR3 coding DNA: TGTGCCAGCAGTCAACAACTTAGGGGGAACACTGAAGCTTTCTTT. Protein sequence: CASSQQLRGNTEAFF.

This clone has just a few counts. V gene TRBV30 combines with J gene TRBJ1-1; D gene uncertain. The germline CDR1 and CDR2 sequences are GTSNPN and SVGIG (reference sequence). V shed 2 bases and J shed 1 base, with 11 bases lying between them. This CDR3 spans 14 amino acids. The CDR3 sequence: CAWSSGVGNTEAFF. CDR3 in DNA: TGTGCCTGGAGTTCCGGAGTTGGGAACACTGAAGCTTTCTTT.

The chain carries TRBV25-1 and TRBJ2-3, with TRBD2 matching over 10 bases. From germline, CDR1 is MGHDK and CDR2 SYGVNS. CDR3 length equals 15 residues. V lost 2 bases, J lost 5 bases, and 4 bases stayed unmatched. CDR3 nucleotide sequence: TGTGCCAGCAGTGAACTAGCGGGAGTGATAGATACGCAGTATTTT. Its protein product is CASSELAGVIDTQYF.

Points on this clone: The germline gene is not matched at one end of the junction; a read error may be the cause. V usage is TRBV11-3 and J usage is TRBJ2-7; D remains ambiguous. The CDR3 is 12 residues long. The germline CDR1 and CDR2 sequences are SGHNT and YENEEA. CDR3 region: CASSLTAYGQYF. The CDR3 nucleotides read TGTGCCAGCAGCTTAACAGCTTACGGGCAGTACTTC.

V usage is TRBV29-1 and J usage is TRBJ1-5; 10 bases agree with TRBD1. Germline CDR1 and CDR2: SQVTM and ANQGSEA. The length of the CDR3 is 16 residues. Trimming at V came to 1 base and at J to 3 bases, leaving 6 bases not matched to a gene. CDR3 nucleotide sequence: TGCAGCGTTGAAGGGACAGGGGGTCATACCAATCAGCCCCAGCATTTT. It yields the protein CSVEGTGGHTNQPQHF.

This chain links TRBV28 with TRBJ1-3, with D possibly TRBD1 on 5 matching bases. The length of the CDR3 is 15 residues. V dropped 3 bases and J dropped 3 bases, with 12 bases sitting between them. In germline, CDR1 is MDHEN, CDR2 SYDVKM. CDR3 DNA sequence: TGTGCCAGCAGTTTCGACAGCGAGTTTGGAAACACCATATATTTT. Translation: CASSFDSEFGNTIYF.

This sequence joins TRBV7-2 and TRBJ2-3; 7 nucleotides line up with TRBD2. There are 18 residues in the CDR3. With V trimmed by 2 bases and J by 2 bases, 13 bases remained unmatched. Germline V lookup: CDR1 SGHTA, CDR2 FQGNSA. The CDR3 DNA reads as TGTGCCAGCAGCTTATTGGGCTATGGGGAGGGAAACACAGATACGCAGTATTTT. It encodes CASSLLGYGEGNTDTQYF.

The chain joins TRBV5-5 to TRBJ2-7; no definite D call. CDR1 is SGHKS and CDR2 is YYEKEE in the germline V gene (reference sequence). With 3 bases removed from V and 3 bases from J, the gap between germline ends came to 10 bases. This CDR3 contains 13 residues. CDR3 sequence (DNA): TGTGCCAGCAGCTCTGGGATTGACTACGAGCAGTACTTC. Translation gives CASSSGIDYEQYF. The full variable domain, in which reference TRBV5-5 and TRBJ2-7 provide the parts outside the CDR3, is DAGVTQSPTHLIKTRGQQVTLRCSPISGHKSVSWYQQVLGQGPQFIFQYYEKEERGRGNFPDRFSARQFPNYSSELNVNALLLGDSALYLCASSSGIDYEQYFGPGTRLTVT.

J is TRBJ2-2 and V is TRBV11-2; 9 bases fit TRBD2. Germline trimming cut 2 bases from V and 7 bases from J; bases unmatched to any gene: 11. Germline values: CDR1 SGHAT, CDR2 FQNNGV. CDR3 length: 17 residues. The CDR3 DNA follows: TGTGCCAGCAGCTTAAGCGGTGCGGGAGGGAGGATCGGGGAGCTGTTTTTT. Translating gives CASSLSGAGGRIGELFF.